The T cell receptor beta chain described here comes from a study of shared clonotypes between healthy human individuals. Study-wide context: There were three CD4 naive, three CD4 memory, two CD8 naive and one CD8 memory plates per donor.

Sequencing used immunoSEQ multiplex PCR; TCRdb keeps in-frame clones, though not all of them. This sample has 2 million to 2.5 million clones, with roughly 90% found just once. With regard to this clone: Its target is not known.

The V gene end was trimmed by 5 bases and the J gene end by 1 base; junction bases not matched to a gene: 8. The CDR3 runs 15 residues. Germline loops: CDR1 MNHEY, CDR2 SMNVEV (reference sequence). Findings and limits, study-wide: Several donors had around 5% of their naive CD4 clonotypes in common.

The chain combines TRBV27 with TRBJ2-7; TRBD1 matches 7 bases. This sequence was found in a man aged 18 to 29 in good health. Some clones in this sample may be carry-over from other donors' samples. Input material: naive CD4+ T cells from PBMCs. Subset specified: CD45RA+ positively selected. The CDR3 protein is CASSAKPGQSYEQYF. The DNA for the CDR3 is TGTGCCAGCAGTGCCAAACCGGGACAGTCCTACGAGCAGTACTTC.